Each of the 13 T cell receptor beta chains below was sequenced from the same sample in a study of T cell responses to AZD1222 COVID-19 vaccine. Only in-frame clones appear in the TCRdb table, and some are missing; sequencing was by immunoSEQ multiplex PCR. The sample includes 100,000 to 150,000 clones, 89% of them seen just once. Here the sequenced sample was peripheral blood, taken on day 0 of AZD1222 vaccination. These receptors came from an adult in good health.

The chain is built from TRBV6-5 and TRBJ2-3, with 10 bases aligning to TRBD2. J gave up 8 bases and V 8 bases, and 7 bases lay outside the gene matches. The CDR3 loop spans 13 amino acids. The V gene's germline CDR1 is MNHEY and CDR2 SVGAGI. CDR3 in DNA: TGTGCCAGCTTCACAGTAGCGGGAGGTACGCAGTATTTT. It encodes CASFTVAGGTQYF.

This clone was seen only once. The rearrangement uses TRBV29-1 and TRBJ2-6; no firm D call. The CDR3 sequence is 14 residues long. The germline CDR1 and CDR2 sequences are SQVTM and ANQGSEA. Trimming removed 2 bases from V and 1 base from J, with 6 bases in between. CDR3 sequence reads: CSVEKLSGANVLTF. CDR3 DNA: TGCAGCGTTGAAAAACTATCTGGGGCCAACGTCCTGACTTTC.

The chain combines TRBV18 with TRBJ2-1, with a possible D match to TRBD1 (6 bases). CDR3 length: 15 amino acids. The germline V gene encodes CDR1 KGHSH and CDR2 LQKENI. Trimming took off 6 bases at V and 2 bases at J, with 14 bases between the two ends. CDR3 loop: CASSRTDSPYNEQFF. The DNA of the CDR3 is TGTGCCAGCTCTCGAACGGACAGTCCCTACAATGAGCAGTTCTTC.

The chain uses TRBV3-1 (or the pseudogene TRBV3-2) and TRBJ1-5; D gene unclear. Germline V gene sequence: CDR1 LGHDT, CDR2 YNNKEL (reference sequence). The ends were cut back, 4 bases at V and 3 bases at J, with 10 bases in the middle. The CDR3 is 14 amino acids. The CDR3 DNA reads TGTGCCAGCAGCCGGGCACCCAACAATCAGCCCCAGCATTTT. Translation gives CASSRAPNNQPQHF.

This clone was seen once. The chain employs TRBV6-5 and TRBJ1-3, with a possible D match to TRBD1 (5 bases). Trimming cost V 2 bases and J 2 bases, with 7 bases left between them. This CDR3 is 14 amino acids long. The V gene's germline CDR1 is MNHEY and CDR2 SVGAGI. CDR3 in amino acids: CASSYEGTGNTIYF. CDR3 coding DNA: TGTGCCAGCAGTTACGAGGGGACTGGAAACACCATATATTTT.

This chain's CDR3 is CASSLGHYGYTF. As DNA, the CDR3 is TGTGCCAGCAGCTTAGGACACTATGGCTACACCTTC. The genes are TRBV7-8 and TRBJ1-2; no reliable D call. Trimming took off 1 base at V and 3 bases at J, with 3 bases between the two ends. CDR1 and CDR2 (germline): SGHVS, FQNEAQ. This CDR3 has 12 amino acids.

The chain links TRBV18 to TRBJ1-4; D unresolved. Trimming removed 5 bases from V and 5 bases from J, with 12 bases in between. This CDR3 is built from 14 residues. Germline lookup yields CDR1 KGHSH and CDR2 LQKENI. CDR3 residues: CASSTASMNEKLFF. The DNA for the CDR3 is TGTGCCAGCTCAACAGCGAGTATGAATGAAAAACTGTTTTTT.

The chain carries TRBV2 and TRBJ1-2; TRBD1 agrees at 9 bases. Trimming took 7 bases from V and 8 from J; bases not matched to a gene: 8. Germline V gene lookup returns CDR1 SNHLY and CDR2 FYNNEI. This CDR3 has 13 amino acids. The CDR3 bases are TGTGCCAGCACCCGGGGGACAGGGAGCGGCTACACCTTC. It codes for CASTRGTGSGYTF.

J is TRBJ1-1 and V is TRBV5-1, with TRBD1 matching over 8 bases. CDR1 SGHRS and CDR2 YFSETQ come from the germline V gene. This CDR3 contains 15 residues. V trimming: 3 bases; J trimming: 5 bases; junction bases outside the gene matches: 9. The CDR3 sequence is CASSYGQGGGTEAFF. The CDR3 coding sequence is TGCGCCAGCAGCTACGGACAGGGCGGGGGTACTGAAGCTTTCTTT.

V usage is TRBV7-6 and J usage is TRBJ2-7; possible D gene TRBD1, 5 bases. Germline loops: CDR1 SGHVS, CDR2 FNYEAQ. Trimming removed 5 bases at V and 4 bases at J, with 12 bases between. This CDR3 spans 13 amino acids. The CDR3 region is CASSQGAAYEQYF. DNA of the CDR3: TGTGCCAGCAGCCAGGGTGCAGCTTACGAGCAGTACTTC.

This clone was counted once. The CDR3, as DNA: TGTGCCAGCAGCTTAGCCGGACTAGCGGGGGCCGATGAGCAGTTCTTC. This encodes CASSLAGLAGADEQFF. The V call is TRBV7-9, the J call TRBJ2-1, with 13 bases matching TRBD2. Germline trimming cut 0 bases from V and 8 bases from J; bases unmatched to any gene: 4. The CDR3 runs to 16 residues. CDR1 and CDR2 from the germline V gene are SEHNR and FQNEAQ (reference sequence).

DNA of the CDR3: TGTGCCAGCACCCCTACGACAGCCTACTACACCTTC. It yields the protein CASTPTTAYYTF. This chain joins TRBV12-3 or TRBV12-4 and TRBJ1-2; a weak D match, TRBD1 (5 bases). V gave up 7 bases and J gave up 10 bases, with 16 bases separating them. This CDR3 contains 12 residues.

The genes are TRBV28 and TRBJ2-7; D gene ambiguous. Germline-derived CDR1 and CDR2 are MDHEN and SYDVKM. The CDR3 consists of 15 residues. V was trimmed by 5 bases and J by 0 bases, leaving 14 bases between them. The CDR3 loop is CASSPSGVRSYEQYF. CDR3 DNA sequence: TGTGCCAGCAGTCCGAGTGGGGTACGCTCCTACGAGCAGTACTTC.